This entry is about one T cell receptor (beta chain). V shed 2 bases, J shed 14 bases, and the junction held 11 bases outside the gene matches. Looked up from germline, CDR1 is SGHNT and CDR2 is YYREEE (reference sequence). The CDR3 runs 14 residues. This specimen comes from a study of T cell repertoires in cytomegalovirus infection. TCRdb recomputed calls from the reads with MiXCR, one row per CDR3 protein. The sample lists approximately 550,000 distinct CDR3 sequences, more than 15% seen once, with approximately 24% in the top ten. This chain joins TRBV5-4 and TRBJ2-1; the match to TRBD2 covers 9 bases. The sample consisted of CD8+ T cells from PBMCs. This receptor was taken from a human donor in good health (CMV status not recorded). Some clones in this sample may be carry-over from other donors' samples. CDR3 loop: CASSLVEAGGPEFF. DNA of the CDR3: TGTGCCAGCAGCTTAGTCGAGGCGGGGGGGCCGGAGTTCTTC.